Listed below are T cell receptor beta chains from one sample, sequenced in a study of T cells after yellow fever vaccination. Using its own MiXCR run on the 5' RACE reads, TCRdb lists one record per CDR3 protein. The sample contains about 69,000 distinct CDR3 sequences, 5.9% of which appear only once. This specimen consisted of CD4+ T cells sorted from PBMCs, obtained roughly 14 days after the first yellow fever vaccination. The receptors were gathered from a man between 18 and 29 years old who received the YFV17D yellow fever vaccine. Both conserved end residues are part of each CDR3. Fields, in order: J gene, D gene, V gene, clone size, CDR3 DNA, CDR3 protein. D genes are given only for firm matches. The size field is filled for only some rows; it gives once, few, many or a size class.

TRBJ1-2 | . | TRBV5-4 | few | TGTGCCAGCAGCCGTACAGGTCGCCAATTCTATGGCTACACCTTC | CASSRTGRQFYGYTF
TRBJ1-1 | . | TRBV18 | many | TGTGCCAGCTCACTTCAGGAGAACACTGAAGCTTTCTTT | CASSLQENTEAFF
TRBJ1-2 | . | TRBV12-3/TRBV12-4 | . | TGTGCCAGCAGTTTTAGTGTGGACTATGGCTACACCTTC | CASSFSVDYGYTF
TRBJ2-7 | . | TRBV7-2 | many | TGTGCCAGCAGCCTAACGACCTCCGAGCAGTACTTC | CASSLTTSEQYF
TRBJ2-2 | . | TRBV5-1 | many | TGCGCCAGCAGCTTGGTTTCAGGCAGGCCCACCGGGGAGCTGTTTTTT | CASSLVSGRPTGELFF
TRBJ1-1 | TRBD1 | TRBV20-1 | many | TGCAGTGCCCGGGGACAGTCGAACACTGAAGCTTTCTTT | CSARGQSNTEAFF
TRBJ1-1 | TRBD1 | TRBV5-1 | many | TGCGCCAGCCGAAGAGGGACAGGGGAGAGCACTGAAGCTTTCTTT | CASRRGTGESTEAFF
TRBJ2-1 | . | TRBV7-2 | many | TGTGCCAGCAGCTCGGGGGACTACAATGAGCAGTTCTTC | CASSSGDYNEQFF
TRBJ2-3 | TRBD2 | TRBV5-4 | many | TGTGCCAGCAGCTTCGGGGGACTAGACGCAGATACGCAGTATTTT | CASSFGGLDADTQYF
TRBJ1-5 | TRBD1 | TRBV7-9 | many | TGTGCCAGCAGCTCCACCCGATGGACAGGGAGCAATCAGCCCCAGCATTTT | CASSSTRWTGSNQPQHF
TRBJ2-3 | TRBD1 | TRBV6-1 | many | TGTGCCAGCAGTGATACCGGGACAGGGAGTGCAGATACGCAGTATTTT | CASSDTGTGSADTQYF
TRBJ1-2 | . | TRBV4-3 | few | TGCGCCAGCAGCCAGGGTACAGGGAGTTATGGCTACACCTTC | CASSQGTGSYGYTF
TRBJ2-3 | . | TRBV30 | many | TGTGCCTGGAGTCCCGTAGAGGATACGCAGTATTTT | CAWSPVEDTQYF
TRBJ1-5 | . | TRBV4-3 | . | TGCGCCAGCAGCCAAGATGGCGGGAGAAGCAATCAGCCCCAGCATTTT | CASSQDGGRSNQPQHF
TRBJ2-5 | . | TRBV4-2 | many | TGTGCCAGCAGCCAAGAGGGTAGGAGGCCAGAAGAGACCCAGTACTTC | CASSQEGRRPEETQYF
TRBJ2-5 | . | TRBV6-1 | many | TGTGCCAGCAGTAAGGGGACAGTGGGGGGAGAGACCCAGTACTTC | CASSKGTVGGETQYF
TRBJ2-1 | TRBD2 | TRBV5-1 | many | TGCGCCAGCAGCCCTTTAGCGGGGGGTTATAATGAGCAGTTCTTC | CASSPLAGGYNEQFF
TRBJ1-1 | . | TRBV3-1 | many | TGTGCCAGCAGCCACAGGGTCGACACTGAAGCTTTCTTT | CASSHRVDTEAFF
TRBJ2-2 | . | TRBV12-3/TRBV12-4 | many | TGTGCCAGCAGTCGCGTGGCCCGGGGGGCCCACACCGGGGAGCTGTTTTTT | CASSRVARGAHTGELFF
TRBJ1-1 | . | TRBV12-3/TRBV12-4 | many | TGTGCCAGCAGTCGGAGGACAAGCGGATTGGACACTGAAGCTTTCTTT | CASSRRTSGLDTEAFF
TRBJ1-3 | TRBD1 | TRBV16 | many | TGTGCCAGCAGCCGGGCCGGGACAGGGCCTGGAAACACCATATATTTT | CASSRAGTGPGNTIYF
TRBJ2-1 | . | TRBV5-4 | many | TGTGCCAGCACCTTGGGGCCCGACAATGAGCAGTTCTTC | CASTLGPDNEQFF
TRBJ2-1 | TRBD1 | TRBV5-1 | many | TGCGCCAGCAGCTCAGAGGACAGGGAAGATGAGCAGTTCTTC | CASSSEDREDEQFF
TRBJ2-5 | . | TRBV6-5 | many | TGTGCCAGCAGTTACGATCGCTTTCGCCAAGAGACCCAGTACTTC | CASSYDRFRQETQYF
TRBJ1-2 | . | TRBV7-2 | many | TGTGCCAGCAGCGCCCAGGGGTTCTATGGCTACACCTTC | CASSAQGFYGYTF
TRBJ1-2 | . | TRBV5-1 | many | TGCGCCAGCAGCTTTGGGTTGCTCCAGCAGGGCTACACCTTC | CASSFGLLQQGYTF
TRBJ2-6 | . | TRBV20-1 | many | TGCAGTGCTAGAGATAGGGCCAGGGCGGGGGCCAACGTCCTGACTTTC | CSARDRARAGANVLTF
TRBJ2-3 | . | TRBV7-9 | many | TGTGCCAGCAGCCGAAATGTTGGGGGGCTATCAGATACGCAGTATTTT | CASSRNVGGLSDTQYF
TRBJ2-5 | TRBD1 | TRBV12-3/TRBV12-4 | many | TGTGCCAGCAGTTTAGGGGGACAGGGGGCTTTGGAGACCCAGTACTTC | CASSLGGQGALETQYF
TRBJ1-4 | . | TRBV5-4 | many | TGTGCCAGCAGGGACAGTTCAACTAATGAAAAACTGTTTTTT | CASRDSSTNEKLFF
TRBJ2-2 | . | TRBV6-1 | many | TGTGCCAGCAGTGAACTCCCGGGGGAAGGGGAGCTGTTTTTT | CASSELPGEGELFF
TRBJ1-5 | . | TRBV7-2 | many | TGTGCCAGCAGCTTATCCCCCAGGGACTATCAGCCCCAGCATTTT | CASSLSPRDYQPQHF
TRBJ1-6 | TRBD1 | TRBV6-2/TRBV6-3 | . | TGTGCCAGCAGTCACAGGGGGGCAAGGTATAATTCACCCCTCCACTTT | CASSHRGARYNSPLHF
TRBJ1-2 | . | TRBV29-1 | many | TGCAGCGTCGATGGGAGGGAGGATGGCTACACCTTC | CSVDGREDGYTF
TRBJ1-1 | . | TRBV5-1 | many | TGCGCCAGCAGCTTGGACCCTGGGGGCTTTAACACTGAAGCTTTCTTT | CASSLDPGGFNTEAFF
TRBJ2-2 | . | TRBV19 | many | TGTGCCAGTAGGTGGTTCGGTGTGAACACCGGGGAGCTGTTTTTT | CASRWFGVNTGELFF
TRBJ2-5 | TRBD2 | TRBV30 | many | TGTGCCTGGATCGTTAGCGGGGGTCCTGGGACCCAGTACTTC | CAWIVSGGPGTQYF
TRBJ2-1 | TRBD2 | TRBV12-3/TRBV12-4 | many | TGTGCCAGCAGACCACAGCGGGGGGGATACAATGAGCAGTTCTTC | CASRPQRGGYNEQFF
TRBJ1-2 | TRBD1 | TRBV5-1 | many | TGCGCCAGCAGCCAAGGGACAGGGGGCTATGGCTACACCTTC | CASSQGTGGYGYTF
TRBJ2-2 | TRBD1 | TRBV30 | many | TGTGCCTGGAGTTGGACAGGGGGCACCGGGGAGCTGTTTTTT | CAWSWTGGTGELFF
TRBJ2-3 | TRBD2 | TRBV20-1 | many | TGCAGTGCTAGAGTTAATCTAGCGGGGGGGGGAGATACGCAGTATTTT | CSARVNLAGGGDTQYF
TRBJ1-5 | . | TRBV6-1 | many | TGTGCCAGCAGTGCGACGGGGACGGGCAATCAGCCCCAGCATTTT | CASSATGTGNQPQHF
TRBJ2-3 | . | TRBV5-1 | many | TGCGCCAGCAGTGAACGGGCCGATACGCAGTATTTT | CASSERADTQYF
TRBJ2-1 | TRBD1 | TRBV19 | many | TGTGCCAGTAACTCCTTACAGGGGAGCTCCTACAATGAGCAGTTCTTC | CASNSLQGSSYNEQFF